This is a list of T cell receptor beta chains from one sample in a study of control samples from healthy donors and cancer patients. TCRdb's table, derived via immunoSEQ multiplex PCR, lists solely in-frame clones and lacks some. Of 150,000 to 200,000 clones in the sample, 90% are singletons; the top ten hold roughly 1.5%. What was sequenced was blood. The source is a woman between 50 and 59 years old in good health. CDR3s leave out the opening cysteine and the closing phenylalanine or tryptophan.

length,V,CDR3
13,TRBV27,ASSQTGFMNTEAF
12,TRBV2,ASRPQGRNGPLH
13,TRBV19,ASRTPASGSSPLH
12,TRBV9,ASSPADRAAEQY
13,TRBV24-1,ATSDFGGGTYEQY
12,TRBV10-3,AISEGNGDQPQH
12,TRBV7-2,ASSFTTASYEQY
13,TRBV5-6,ASSLGAEPNYGYT
12,TRBV4-1,ASSQGGEVETQY
14,TRBV3-1/TRBV3-2,ASSQDAGTGSTEAF